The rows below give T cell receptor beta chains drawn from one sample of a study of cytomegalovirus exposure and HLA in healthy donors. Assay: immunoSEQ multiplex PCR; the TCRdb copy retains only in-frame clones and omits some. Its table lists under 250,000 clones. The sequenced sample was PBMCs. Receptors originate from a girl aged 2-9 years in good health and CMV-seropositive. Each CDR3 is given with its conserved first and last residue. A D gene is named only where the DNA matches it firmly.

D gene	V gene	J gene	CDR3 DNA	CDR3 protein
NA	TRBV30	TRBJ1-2	TGTGCCTGGAGTCCTAGGGAGACCTACTTCTATGGCTACACCTTC	CAWSPRETYFYGYTF
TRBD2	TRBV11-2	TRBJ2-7	TGTGCCAGCAGCTGGATAGCGGGAGTGAGCAACGAGCAGTACTTC	CASSWIAGVSNEQYF
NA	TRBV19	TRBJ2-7	TGTGCCAGTAGTTTGGCGGAAGAACCCCTCCACGAGCAGTACTTC	CASSLAEEPLHEQYF
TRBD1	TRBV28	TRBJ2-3	TGTGCCAGCAGTGCAACGGTCGACAGGGGCGATACGCAGTATTTT	CASSATVDRGDTQYF
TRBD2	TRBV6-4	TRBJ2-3	TGTGCCAGCAGTGACTCGATAGCGGGGGCGCAGTATTTT	CASSDSIAGAQYF
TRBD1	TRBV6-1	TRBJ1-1	TGTGCCAGCAGGGCTACCGGGACAGGGGTCCTAGCTTTCTTT	CASRATGTGVLAFF
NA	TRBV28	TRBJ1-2	TGTGCCAGCAGTTTGAGGAGACTAGCTAACTATGGCTACACCTTC	CASSLRRLANYGYTF
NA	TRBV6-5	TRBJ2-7	TGTGCCAGCATGGCAGGGTACGGGCAGTACTTC	CASMAGYGQYF
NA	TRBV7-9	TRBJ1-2	TGTGCCAGCAGCTTCGCGGACAGTAGCTATGGCTACACCTTC	CASSFADSSYGYTF
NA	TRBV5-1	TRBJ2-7	TGCGCCAGCAGCTTACGAGATCTCGACGAGCAGTACTTC	CASSLRDLDEQYF
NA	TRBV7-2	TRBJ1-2	TGTGCCAGCAGCTTCGTGTCTTCCTATGGCTACACCTTC	CASSFVSSYGYTF
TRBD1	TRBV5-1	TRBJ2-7	TGCGCCAGCAGCCTGGGGACAGGAAGCTCCTACGAGCAGTACTTC	CASSLGTGSSYEQYF
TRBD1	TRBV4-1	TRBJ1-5	TGCGCCAGCAGCCAAGTCGACAGGGACCCCCAGCATTTT	CASSQVDRDPQHF
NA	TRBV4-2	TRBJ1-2	TGTGCCAGCAGCCAAGGGGGGGTAGGTGGCTACACCTTC	CASSQGGVGGYTF
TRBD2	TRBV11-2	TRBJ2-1	TGTGCCAGCAGCACAGGGGGGACTAGCGGGTACAATGAGCAGTTCTTC	CASSTGGTSGYNEQFF
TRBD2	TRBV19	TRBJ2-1	TGTGCCAGTATGGCGGGAGTTCCCCATGAGCAGTTCTTC	CASMAGVPHEQFF
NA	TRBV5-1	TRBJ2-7	TGCGCCAGCAGCTTGGGGGGGCTCTACGAGCAGTACTTC	CASSLGGLYEQYF
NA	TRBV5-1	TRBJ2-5	TGCGCCAGCAGCTTGGCGGATAGCGGTCAAGAGACCCAGTACTTC	CASSLADSGQETQYF
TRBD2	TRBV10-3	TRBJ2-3	TGTGCCATCAGGGACACCACGACAGGGACTAGCGGACGACACGAGACAGATACGCAGTATTTT	CAIRDTTTGTSGRHETDTQYF
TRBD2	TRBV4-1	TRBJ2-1	TGTGCCAGCAGCCAAGAAGCGGGAGGGCCCAATGAGCAGTTCTTC	CASSQEAGGPNEQFF
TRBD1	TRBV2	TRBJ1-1	TGTGCCAGCAGACAGGCCCAGGGGGGTTTGAACACTGAAGCTTTCTTT	CASRQAQGGLNTEAFF
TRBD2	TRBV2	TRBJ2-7	TGTGCCAGCAGTGAACGCTCTAGCGGGAGGGGGACCTACGAGCAGTACTTC	CASSERSSGRGTYEQYF
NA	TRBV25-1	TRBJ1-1	TGTGCCAGCCGAACAGGGTGGGACACTGAAGCTTTCTTT	CASRTGWDTEAFF
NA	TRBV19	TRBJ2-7	TGTGCCAGTAGTATTGTGGGGGGTAGCGTGGGCGAGCAGTACTTC	CASSIVGGSVGEQYF
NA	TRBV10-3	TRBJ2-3	TGTGCCATCAGTCGGTATTCTAGCACAGATACGCAGTATTTT	CAISRYSSTDTQYF
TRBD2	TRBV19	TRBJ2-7	TGTGCCAGTAGTCGGGGGGTTTCATTCTACGAGCAGTACTTC	CASSRGVSFYEQYF
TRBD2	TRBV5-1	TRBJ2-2	TGCGCCAGCAGTTCGGGTAGGGGACTAGCGGGACACATGAACACCGGGGAGCTGTTTTTT	CASSSGRGLAGHMNTGELFF
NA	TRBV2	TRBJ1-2	TGTGCCAGCAGTGCCACGGGAGGATTTGAGGGCTACACCTTC	CASSATGGFEGYTF
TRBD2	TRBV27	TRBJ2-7	TGTGCCAGCAGCTTAATAGCGGGCAGTGTCAACGAGCAGTACTTC	CASSLIAGSVNEQYF
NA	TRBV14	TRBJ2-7	TGTGCCAGCAGCCACACAGCTTCAGGGTACTACGAGCAGTACTTC	CASSHTASGYYEQYF
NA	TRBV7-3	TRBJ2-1	TGTGCCAGCAACCAGGGGGGGGCTAGCGGGCCCAATGAGCAGTTCTTC	CASNQGGASGPNEQFF
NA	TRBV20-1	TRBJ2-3	TGCAGTGCTACAGGGTCAGATACGCAGTATTTT	CSATGSDTQYF
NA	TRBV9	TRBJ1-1	TGTGCCAGCAGCGTAGCTTCGGGGGGAGGGGGGAACACTGAAGCTTTCTTT	CASSVASGGGGNTEAFF
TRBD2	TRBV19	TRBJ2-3	TGTGCCAGTAGTCCGTGGACTAGCGGGATCACTGACACAGATACGCAGTATTTT	CASSPWTSGITDTDTQYF
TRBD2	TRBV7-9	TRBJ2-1	TGTGCCAGCAGCTTACCCATGAGCGGGAGGGCTGAGAAAAATGAGCAGTTCTTC	CASSLPMSGRAEKNEQFF
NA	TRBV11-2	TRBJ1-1	TGTGCCAGCAGCTTTAACAGGGACACTGAAGCTTTCTTT	CASSFNRDTEAFF
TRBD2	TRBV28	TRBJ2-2	TGTGCCAGCAGTTTCCGGACTAGCGGGAGACCAACCGGGGAGCTGTTTTTT	CASSFRTSGRPTGELFF
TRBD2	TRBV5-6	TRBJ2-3	TGTGCCAGCAGCCCCCTAGGGACTAGCGGGAGGGATACGCAGTATTTT	CASSPLGTSGRDTQYF
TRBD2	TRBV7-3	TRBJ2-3	TGTGCCAGCAGTCCACTGGGGACTAGCGGGAGGTCAGATACGCAGTATTTT	CASSPLGTSGRSDTQYF
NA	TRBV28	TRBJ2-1	TGTGCCAGCAGTTCCAGGGGCAATGAGCAGTTCTTC	CASSSRGNEQFF
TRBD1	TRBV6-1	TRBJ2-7	TGTGCCAGCAGGGTGACAGGGTCCTCCTACGAGCAGTACTTC	CASRVTGSSYEQYF
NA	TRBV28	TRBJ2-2	TGTGCCAGCAGTTTCCCCCCAGGGGGGCACACCGGGGAGCTGTTTTTT	CASSFPPGGHTGELFF
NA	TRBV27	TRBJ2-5	TGTGCCAGCGCCCCGGTGCAGGTTCGACAAGAGACCCAGTACTTC	CASAPVQVRQETQYF
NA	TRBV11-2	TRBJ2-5	TGTGCCAGCAGCTTAGCCGGGCAGGGAGGAGAGACCCAGTACTTC	CASSLAGQGGETQYF
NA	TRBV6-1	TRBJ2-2	TGTGCCAGCAGTGAAGCGCTCGGCAGGGGAAGCGGGGAGCTGTTTTTT	CASSEALGRGSGELFF
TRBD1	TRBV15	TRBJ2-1	TGTGCCACCAGGCTACCGGGACAGGGATCAAATGAGCAGTTCTTC	CATRLPGQGSNEQFF
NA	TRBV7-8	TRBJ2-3	TGTGCCAGCAGCTCTCGACATAGCACAGATACGCAGTATTTT	CASSSRHSTDTQYF
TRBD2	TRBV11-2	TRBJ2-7	TGTGCCAGCAGCCCTACCGGGACTAGCGGATACGAGCAGTACTTC	CASSPTGTSGYEQYF
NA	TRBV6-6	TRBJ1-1	TGTGCCAGCAGGTTTGTTTTGACAGGCCGGAACACTGAAGCTTTCTTT	CASRFVLTGRNTEAFF
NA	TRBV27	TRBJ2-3	TGTGCCAGCAGAGAGGGTCGGTACACAGATACGCAGTATTTT	CASREGRYTDTQYF
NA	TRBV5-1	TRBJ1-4	TGCGCCAGCAGCTTGGGACAGCAGTTTTCCGAAAAACTGTTTTTT	CASSLGQQFSEKLFF
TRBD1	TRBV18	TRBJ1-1	TGTGCCAGCTCACCAAGACAGGGGCAAGGGAACACTGAAGCTTTCTTT	CASSPRQGQGNTEAFF
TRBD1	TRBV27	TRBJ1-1	TGTGCCAGCAGCCGCGATCCGACAGGGTTCGTGAACACTGAAGCTTTCTTT	CASSRDPTGFVNTEAFF
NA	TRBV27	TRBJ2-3	TGTGCCAGCAGTTTATCGTTAAGAGTTGTGGATACGCAGTATTTT	CASSLSLRVVDTQYF
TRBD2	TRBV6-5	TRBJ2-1	TGTGCCAGCAGTCACTACGGGGGGAGCAATGAGCAGTTCTTC	CASSHYGGSNEQFF
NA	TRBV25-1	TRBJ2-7	TGTGCCAGCAGTGAGCCGAGTTTCTATGAGCAGTACTTC	CASSEPSFYEQYF
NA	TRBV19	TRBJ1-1	TGTGCCAGTAGTAGGCACACTGAAGCTTTCTTT	CASSRHTEAFF